A selection of T cell receptor beta chains follows, all from one sample in a study of T-cell memory formation after mild COVID-19. TCRdb used MiXCR to reprocess the 5' RACE reads, holding one entry per CDR3 protein. The sample has around 440,000 distinct CDR3 sequences, around a sixth seen once. The source material was PBMCs or a T cell subset sorted from them (not recorded which). The receptors stem from an adult woman who had mild COVID-19 (a few samples of this study predate the infection). Cell type and time point are not known. Both conserved end residues are part of each CDR3. The order of the fields is J gene, D gene, V gene, CDR3 protein. D genes are given only for firm matches.

TRBJ2-5	TRBD2	TRBV6-5	CASSSSGVRETQYF
TRBJ1-5	NA	TRBV6-2/TRBV6-3	CASSPRHQNGPQHF
TRBJ2-7	NA	TRBV12-3/TRBV12-4	CASSLSVIEQYF
TRBJ2-3	TRBD1	TRBV24-1	CATSDFTTLDREEDTQYF
TRBJ1-1	NA	TRBV5-1	CASSGGQWNTEAFF
TRBJ1-2	NA	TRBV6-6	CASSYRGRSYGYTF
TRBJ2-5	TRBD2	TRBV5-6	CASSPPGSGGAETQYF
TRBJ1-5	NA	TRBV6-1	CASSDSRPMPQHF
TRBJ2-1	TRBD2	TRBV19	CASSGGGDYNEQFF
TRBJ2-1	TRBD2	TRBV7-2	CASSLERGGFHEQFF
TRBJ1-1	NA	TRBV6-5	CATLGLSTGMNTEAFF
TRBJ2-1	NA	TRBV7-9	CASSRPDWRRNEQFF
TRBJ1-5	NA	TRBV6-5	CASSRTVNSNQPQHF
TRBJ2-7	TRBD1	TRBV10-3	CAISEGAGGTGVYEQYF
TRBJ2-7	NA	TRBV29-1	CSVLLAYEQYF
TRBJ2-5	TRBD1	TRBV5-1	CASSGGQGAETQYF
TRBJ2-3	TRBD1	TRBV7-2	CASSSTGSTDTQYF
TRBJ2-1	TRBD2	TRBV11-3	CASSFGGASGEQFF
TRBJ2-3	TRBD2	TRBV7-9	CASSTDLASGVDTQYF
TRBJ2-1	NA	TRBV7-2	CASSRGEYNEQFF
TRBJ1-4	NA	TRBV27	CASSLSLGGNGKLFF
TRBJ1-6	NA	TRBV7-6	CASSLSRGLNSPLHF
TRBJ2-3	TRBD2	TRBV5-1	CASSLSGGSKDTQYF
TRBJ2-7	NA	TRBV5-6	CASSQLHYEQYF
TRBJ2-2	NA	TRBV7-7	CASSLNPLGGGELFF
TRBJ2-7	TRBD2	TRBV19	CASSIRTSGSYEQYF
TRBJ2-7	TRBD1	TRBV29-1	CSVDEGTGGYEQYF
TRBJ2-2	TRBD1	TRBV5-1	CASTTGFDTGELFF
TRBJ1-5	NA	TRBV28	CASSFLQPPYSNQPQHF
TRBJ1-6	TRBD1	TRBV6-6	CASSYSTTGGTSPLHF
TRBJ2-2	NA	TRBV9	CASSDGFANTGELFF
TRBJ2-7	NA	TRBV5-1	CASSEWGEFPYEQYF
TRBJ2-2	TRBD2	TRBV9	CASSGIAGTPDTGELFF
TRBJ2-2	TRBD1	TRBV7-6	CASSPTGGRGTGELFF
TRBJ2-1	TRBD1	TRBV5-1	CASTSGTGVNEQFF
TRBJ2-3	NA	TRBV5-1	CASSFSNPADTQYF
TRBJ1-1	NA	TRBV19	CASSMERGSNTEAFF
TRBJ2-2	TRBD1	TRBV7-9	CASSPGQGADTGELFF
TRBJ2-3	NA	TRBV24-1	CATSDYPLADTQYF
TRBJ2-2	NA	TRBV24-1	CATSDLRGGELFF
TRBJ2-7	TRBD1	TRBV6-1	CASSEGTGGVDEQYF
TRBJ2-7	NA	TRBV4-2	CASSQEGSGYYEQYF
TRBJ2-1	NA	TRBV20-1	CSAPWNEQFF
TRBJ1-6	NA	TRBV10-3	CAISEWPGADSPLHF
TRBJ2-1	NA	TRBV24-1	CATSDLREGANEQFF
TRBJ1-1	TRBD1	TRBV6-5	CASSTRQGADEAFF
TRBJ2-6	NA	TRBV14	CASSQGLLSSGANVLTF
TRBJ1-6	TRBD1	TRBV4-1	CASSQVQGAYSPLHF
TRBJ1-1	NA	TRBV12-3/TRBV12-4	CASTVGRSGTEAFF
TRBJ2-7	NA	TRBV5-4	CASSLAGHGDFYEQYF